The clone carrying this TCR beta chain was detected only once. This record comes from a study of shared T cell receptors in the human thymus. The trim removed 2 bases at V and 4 bases at J, leaving 7 bases unmatched. The CDR3 contains 15 residues. Germline CDR1 and CDR2: ENHRY and SYGVKD. Repertoires were generated with immunoSEQ multiplex PCR, while TCRdb's copy carries only in-frame clones and drops some. The sample shows approximately 660,000 clones, approximately 88% of them seen only once. These same data were also listed under a study on human thymus T cells. Per that study: In corrective heart surgery, resections were taken, and these provided the thymus tissue.

The origin of this receptor is a boy in the first two years of life with a congenital heart defect. The chain carries TRBV10-3 and TRBJ2-7; 8 bases fit TRBD1. Input material: thymocytes. Here the CDR3 DNA reads TGTGCCATCAGTGAGGGGGGACAGGTTAGGTACGAGCAGTACTTC. It encodes CAISEGGQVRYEQYF.